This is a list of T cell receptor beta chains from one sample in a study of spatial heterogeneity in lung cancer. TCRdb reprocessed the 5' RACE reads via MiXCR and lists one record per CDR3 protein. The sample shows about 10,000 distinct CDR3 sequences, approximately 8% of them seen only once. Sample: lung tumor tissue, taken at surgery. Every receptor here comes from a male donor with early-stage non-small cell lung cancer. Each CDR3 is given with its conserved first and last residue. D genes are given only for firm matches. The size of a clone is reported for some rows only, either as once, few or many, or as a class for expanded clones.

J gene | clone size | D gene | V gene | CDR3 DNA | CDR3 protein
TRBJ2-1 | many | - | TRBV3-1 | TGTGCCAGCAGCCTCAGGCGAGGTGGCGAGCAGTTCTTC | CASSLRRGGEQFF
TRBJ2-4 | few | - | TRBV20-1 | TGCAGTGCCGGGGCCCGGGACAAAAACATTCAGTACTTC | CSAGARDKNIQYF
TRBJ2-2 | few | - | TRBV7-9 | TGTGCCAGCAGACGCCCCACCGGGGAGCTGTTTTTT | CASRRPTGELFF
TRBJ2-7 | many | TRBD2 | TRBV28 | TGTGCCAGCAGTTCAACCGCTAGCGGGATTTCCTACGAGCAGTACTTC | CASSSTASGISYEQYF
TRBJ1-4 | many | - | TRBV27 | TGTGCCAGCAAAAGGGGCGACGGGTATGAAAAACTGTTTTTT | CASKRGDGYEKLFF
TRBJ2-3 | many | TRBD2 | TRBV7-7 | TGTGCCAGCAGCTCCGGGACTAGCGGACCCACAGATACGCAGTATTTT | CASSSGTSGPTDTQYF
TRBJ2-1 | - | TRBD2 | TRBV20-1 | TGCAGTGCCGGGGGGGCGACTAGCGGGAACAATGAGCAGTTCTTC | CSAGGATSGNNEQFF
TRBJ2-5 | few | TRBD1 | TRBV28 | TGTGCCAGCAGTCCCCGGACAGGCCAAGAGACCCAGTACTTC | CASSPRTGQETQYF
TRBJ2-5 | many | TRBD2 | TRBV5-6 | TGTGCCAGCAGCTTTCAGGGTGGTGCGGGGGAACAGACCCAGTACTTC | CASSFQGGAGEQTQYF
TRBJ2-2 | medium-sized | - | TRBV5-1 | TGCGCCAGCAGCTACACAGGGATGCCCGGGGAGCTGTTTTTT | CASSYTGMPGELFF
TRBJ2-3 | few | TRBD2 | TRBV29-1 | TGCAGCGTCAAGGGACTAGCGGACACAGATACGCAGTATTTT | CSVKGLADTDTQYF
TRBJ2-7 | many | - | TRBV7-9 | TGTGCCAGCAGCTTACGAGACAGCGACTCCTACGAGCAGTACTTC | CASSLRDSDSYEQYF
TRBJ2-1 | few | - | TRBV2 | TGTGCCAGCAAGCAAGGGAACAACAATGAGCAGTTCTTC | CASKQGNNNEQFF
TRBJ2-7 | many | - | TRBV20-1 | TGCAGTGCTAGAGGACCGACTGGGAATATCTACGAGCAGTACTTC | CSARGPTGNIYEQYF
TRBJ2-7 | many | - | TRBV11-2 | TGTGCCAGCAGCCCCGATGGCAGGAAAACCTACGAGCAGTACTTC | CASSPDGRKTYEQYF
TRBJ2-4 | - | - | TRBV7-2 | TGTGCCAGCAGCTCCGTATCTCAGCGTACTCAAAACATTCAGTACTTC | CASSSVSQRTQNIQYF